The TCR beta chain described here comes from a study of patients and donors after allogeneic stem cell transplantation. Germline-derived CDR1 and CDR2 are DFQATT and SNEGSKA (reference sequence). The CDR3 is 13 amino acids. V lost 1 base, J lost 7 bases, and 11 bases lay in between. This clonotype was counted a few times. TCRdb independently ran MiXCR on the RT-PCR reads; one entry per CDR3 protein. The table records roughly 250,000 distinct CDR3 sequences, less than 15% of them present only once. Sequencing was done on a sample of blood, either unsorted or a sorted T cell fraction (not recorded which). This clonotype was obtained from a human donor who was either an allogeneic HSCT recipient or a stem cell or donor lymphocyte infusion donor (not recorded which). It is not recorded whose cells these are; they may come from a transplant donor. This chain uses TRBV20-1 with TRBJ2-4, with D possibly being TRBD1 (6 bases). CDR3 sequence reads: CSARGDRQNIQYF. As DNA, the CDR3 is TGCAGTGCTAGAGGAGACAGGCAGAACATTCAGTACTTC.